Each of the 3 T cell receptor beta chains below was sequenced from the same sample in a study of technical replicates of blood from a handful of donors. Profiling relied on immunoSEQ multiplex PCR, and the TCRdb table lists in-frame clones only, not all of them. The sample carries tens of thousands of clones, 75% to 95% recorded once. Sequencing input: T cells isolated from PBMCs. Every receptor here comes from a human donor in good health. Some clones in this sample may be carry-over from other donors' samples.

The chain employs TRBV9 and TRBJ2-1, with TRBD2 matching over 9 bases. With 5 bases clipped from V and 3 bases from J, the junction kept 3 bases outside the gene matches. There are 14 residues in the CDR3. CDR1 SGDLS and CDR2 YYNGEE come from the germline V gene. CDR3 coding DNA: TGTGCCAGCAGTCCTAGCGGGATCTACAATGAGCAGTTCTTC. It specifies CASSPSGIYNEQFF. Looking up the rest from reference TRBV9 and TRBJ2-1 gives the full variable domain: DSGVTQTPKHLITATGQRVTLRCSPRSGDLSVYWYQQSLDQGLQFLIQYYNGEERAKGNILERFSAQQFPDLHSELNLSSLELGDSALYFCASSPSGIYNEQFFGPGTRLTVL.

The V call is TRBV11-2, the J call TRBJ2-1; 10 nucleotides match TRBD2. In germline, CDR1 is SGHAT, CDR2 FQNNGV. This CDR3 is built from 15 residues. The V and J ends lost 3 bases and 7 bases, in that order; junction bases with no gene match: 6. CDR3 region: CASSLEAGGHNEQFF. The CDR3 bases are TGTGCCAGCAGCTTGGAAGCGGGAGGGCATAATGAGCAGTTCTTC. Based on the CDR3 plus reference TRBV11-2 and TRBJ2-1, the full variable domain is EAGVAQSPRYKIIEKRQSVAFWCNPISGHATLYWYQQILGQGPKLLIQFQNNGVVDDSQLPKDRFSAERLKGVDSTLKIQPAKLEDSAVYLCASSLEAGGHNEQFFGPGTRLTVL.

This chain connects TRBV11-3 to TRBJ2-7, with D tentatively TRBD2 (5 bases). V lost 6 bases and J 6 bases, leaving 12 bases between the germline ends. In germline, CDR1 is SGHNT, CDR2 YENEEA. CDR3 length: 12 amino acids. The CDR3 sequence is CASRQLVREQYF. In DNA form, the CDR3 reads TGTGCCAGCAGACAACTAGTCCGCGAGCAGTACTTC. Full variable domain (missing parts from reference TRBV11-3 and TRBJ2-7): EAGVVQSPRYKIIEKKQPVAFWCNPISGHNTLYWYLQNLGQGPELLIRYENEEAVDDSQLPKDRFSAERLKGVDSTLKIQPAELGDSAVYLCASRQLVREQYFGPGTRLTVT.